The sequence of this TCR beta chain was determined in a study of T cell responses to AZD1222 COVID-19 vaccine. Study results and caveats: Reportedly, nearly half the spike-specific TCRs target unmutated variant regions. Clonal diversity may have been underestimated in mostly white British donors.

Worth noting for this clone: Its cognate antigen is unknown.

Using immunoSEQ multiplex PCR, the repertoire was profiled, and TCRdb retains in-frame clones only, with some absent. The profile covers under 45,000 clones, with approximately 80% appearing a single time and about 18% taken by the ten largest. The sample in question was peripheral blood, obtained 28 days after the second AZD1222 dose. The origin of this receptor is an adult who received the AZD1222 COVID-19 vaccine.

CDR3 nucleotide sequence: TGTGCCAGTAGTATAGATAACTCGGGCGAGCAGTACTTC. Translating it yields CASSIDNSGEQYF. The V call is TRBV19, the J call TRBJ2-7; D is ambiguous. Germline V CDR1 and CDR2: LNHDA, SQIVND (reference sequence). The CDR3 extends over 13 amino acids. V was clipped by 0 bases and J by 6 bases, with 9 bases between them.